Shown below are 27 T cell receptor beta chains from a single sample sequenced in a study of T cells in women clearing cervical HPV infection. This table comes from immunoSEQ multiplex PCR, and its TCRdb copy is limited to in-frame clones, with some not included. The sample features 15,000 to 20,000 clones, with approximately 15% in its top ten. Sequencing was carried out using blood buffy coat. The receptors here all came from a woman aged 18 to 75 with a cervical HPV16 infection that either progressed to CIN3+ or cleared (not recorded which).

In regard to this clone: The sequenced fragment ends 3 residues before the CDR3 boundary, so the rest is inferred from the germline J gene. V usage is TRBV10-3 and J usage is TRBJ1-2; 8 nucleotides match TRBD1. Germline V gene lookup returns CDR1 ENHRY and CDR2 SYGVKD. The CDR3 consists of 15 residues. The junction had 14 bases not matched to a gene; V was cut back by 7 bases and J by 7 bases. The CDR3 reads CAIMGQAGGWRGYTF. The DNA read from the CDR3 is TGTGCCATCATGGGACAGGCAGGGGGCTGGCGTGGC.

The chain's CDR3 is CASTGGGGYNQPQHF. CDR3 DNA (partial): TGTGCCAGTACAGGGGGCGGTGGGTATAATCAGCCC. The chain uses TRBV2 and TRBJ1-5; 9 bases line up with TRBD1. The CDR3 end falls 3 residues outside the read, so it is completed with the germline J gene. The CDR3 runs to 15 residues. The germline gives CDR1 SNHLY, CDR2 FYNNEI. J gave up 4 bases and V 9 bases, and 10 bases lay outside the gene matches. Looking up the rest from reference TRBV2 and TRBJ1-5 gives the full variable domain: EPEVTQTPSHQVTQMGQEVILRCVPISNHLYFYWYRQILGQKVEFLVSFYNNEISEKSEIFDDQFSVERPDGSNFTLKIRSTKLEDSAMYFCASTGGGGYNQPQHFGDGTRLSIL.

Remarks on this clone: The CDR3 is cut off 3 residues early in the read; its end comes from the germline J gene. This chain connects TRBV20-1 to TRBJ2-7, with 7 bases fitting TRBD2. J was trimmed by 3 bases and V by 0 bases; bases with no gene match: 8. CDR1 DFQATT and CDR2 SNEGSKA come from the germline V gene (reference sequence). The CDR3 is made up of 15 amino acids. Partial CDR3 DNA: TGCAGTGCTAGAGATGGGGGGGGTCGTAGCTACGAG. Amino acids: CSARDGGGRSYE. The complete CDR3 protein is CSARDGGGRSYEQYF.

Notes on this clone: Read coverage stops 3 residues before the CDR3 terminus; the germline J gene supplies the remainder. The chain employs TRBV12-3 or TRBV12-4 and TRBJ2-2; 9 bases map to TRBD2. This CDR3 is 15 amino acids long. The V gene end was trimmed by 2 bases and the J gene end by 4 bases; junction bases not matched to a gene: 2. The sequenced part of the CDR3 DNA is TGTGCCAGCAGTTTACAGCGGGGGGCCACCGGGGAG. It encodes CASSLQRGATGE. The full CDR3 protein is CASSLQRGATGELFF.

CDR3 DNA (partial): TGTGCCAGTAGATATAGCGGGAACACCTACGAG. It is translated as CASRYSGNTYE. The whole CDR3 region reads CASRYSGNTYEQYF. The chain joins TRBV19 to TRBJ2-7; TRBD2 matches at 8 bases. The read halts 3 residues ahead of the CDR3 end, with the missing end drawn from the germline J gene. Germline lookup yields CDR1 LNHDA and CDR2 SQIVND (reference sequence). V lost 6 bases and J lost 2; bases outside the gene matches: 6. The CDR3 extends over 14 amino acids.

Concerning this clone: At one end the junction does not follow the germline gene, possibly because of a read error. The DNA read from the CDR3 is TGTGCTAGCAGCCCGGGGGGCCCGACCCAAGAGACC. This gives the protein CASSPGGPTQET. The whole CDR3 reads CASSPGGPTQETQYF. The chain carries TRBV7-7 and TRBJ2-5; D is possibly TRBD2 (7 bases). The missing CDR3 end, 3 residues past where the read stops, is filled in from the germline J gene. This CDR3 spans 15 amino acids. Per germline, CDR1 SSHAT and CDR2 FNYEAQ (reference sequence).

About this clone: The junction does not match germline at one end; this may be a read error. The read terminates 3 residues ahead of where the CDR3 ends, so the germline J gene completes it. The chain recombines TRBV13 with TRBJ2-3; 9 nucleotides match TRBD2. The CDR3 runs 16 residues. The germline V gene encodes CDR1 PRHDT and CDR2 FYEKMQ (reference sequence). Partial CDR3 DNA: TGTGCCGGCAGAAAACAGAGCGGGGGGAACACAGATACG. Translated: CAGRKQSGGNTDT. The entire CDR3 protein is CAGRKQSGGNTDTQYF.

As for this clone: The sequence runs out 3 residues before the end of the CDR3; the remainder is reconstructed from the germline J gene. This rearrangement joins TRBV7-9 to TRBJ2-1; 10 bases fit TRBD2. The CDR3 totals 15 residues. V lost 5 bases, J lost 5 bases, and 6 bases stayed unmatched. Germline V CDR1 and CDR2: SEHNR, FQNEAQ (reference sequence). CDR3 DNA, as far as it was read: TGTGCCAGCAGCGCCGGGACTAGCGAGAACAATGAG. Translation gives CASSAGTSENNE. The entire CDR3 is CASSAGTSENNEQFF. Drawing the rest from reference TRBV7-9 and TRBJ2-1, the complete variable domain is DTGVSQNPRHKITKRGQNVTFRCDPISEHNRLYWYRQTLGQGPEFLTYFQNEAQLEKSRLLSDRFSAERPKGSFSTLEIQRTEQGDSAMYLCASSAGTSENNEQFFGPGTRLTVL.

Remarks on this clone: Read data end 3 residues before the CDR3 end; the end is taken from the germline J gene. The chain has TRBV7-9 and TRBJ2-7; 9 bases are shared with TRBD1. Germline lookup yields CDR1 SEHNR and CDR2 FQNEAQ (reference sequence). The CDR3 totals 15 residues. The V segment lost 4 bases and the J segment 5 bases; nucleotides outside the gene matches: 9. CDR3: CASSSYGTGSHEQYF. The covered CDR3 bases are TGTGCCAGCAGCTCGTATGGGACAGGGAGTCACGAG.

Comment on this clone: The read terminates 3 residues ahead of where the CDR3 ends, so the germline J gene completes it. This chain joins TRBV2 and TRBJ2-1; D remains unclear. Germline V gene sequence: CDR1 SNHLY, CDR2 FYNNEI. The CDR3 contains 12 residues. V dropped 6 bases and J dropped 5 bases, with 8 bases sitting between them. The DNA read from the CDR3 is TGTGCCAGCAGGCTGATAGACAATGAG. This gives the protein CASRLIDNE. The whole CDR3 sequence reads CASRLIDNEQFF.

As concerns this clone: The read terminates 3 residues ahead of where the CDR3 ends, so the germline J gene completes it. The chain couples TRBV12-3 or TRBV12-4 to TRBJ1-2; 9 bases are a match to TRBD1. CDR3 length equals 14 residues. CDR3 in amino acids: CASSSQGAFNDYTF. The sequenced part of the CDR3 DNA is TGTGCCAGCAGTTCACAGGGGGCTTTCAATGAC.

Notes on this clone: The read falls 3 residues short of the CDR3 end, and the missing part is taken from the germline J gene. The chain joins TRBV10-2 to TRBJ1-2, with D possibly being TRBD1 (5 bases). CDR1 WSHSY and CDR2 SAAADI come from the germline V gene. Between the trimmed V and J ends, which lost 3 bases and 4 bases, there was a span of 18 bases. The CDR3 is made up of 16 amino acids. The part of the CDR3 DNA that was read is TGCGCCAGCAGTGACAGGGCTGGACCTCGCCCCTATGGC. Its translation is CASSDRAGPRPYG. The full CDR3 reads CASSDRAGPRPYGYTF.

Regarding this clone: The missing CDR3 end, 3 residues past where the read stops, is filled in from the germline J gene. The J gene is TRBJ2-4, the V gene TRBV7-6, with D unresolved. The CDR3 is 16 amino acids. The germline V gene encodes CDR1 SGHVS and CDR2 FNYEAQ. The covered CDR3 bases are TGTGCCAGCAGCTTAGCCGGGTCCTCCCCCGGCTATGGT. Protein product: CASSLAGSSPGYG. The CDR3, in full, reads CASSLAGSSPGYGQYF.

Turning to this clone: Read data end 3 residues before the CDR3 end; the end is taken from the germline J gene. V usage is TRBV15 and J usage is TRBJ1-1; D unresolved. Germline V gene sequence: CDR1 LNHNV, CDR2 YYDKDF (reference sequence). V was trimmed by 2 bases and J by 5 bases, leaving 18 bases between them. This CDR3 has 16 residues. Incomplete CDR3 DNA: TGTGCCACCAGCAGATATCTGATTTTGTCGACAACTGAA. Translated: CATSRYLILSTTE. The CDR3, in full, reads CATSRYLILSTTEAFF.

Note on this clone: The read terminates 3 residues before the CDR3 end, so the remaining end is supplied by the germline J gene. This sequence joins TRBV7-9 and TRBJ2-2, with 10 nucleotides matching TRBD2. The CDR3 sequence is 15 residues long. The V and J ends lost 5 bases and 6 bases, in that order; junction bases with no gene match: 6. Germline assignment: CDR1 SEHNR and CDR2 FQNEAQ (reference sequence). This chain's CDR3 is CASSRTSGGSGELFF. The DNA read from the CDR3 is TGTGCCAGCAGCCGGACTAGCGGCGGGTCCGGGGAG.

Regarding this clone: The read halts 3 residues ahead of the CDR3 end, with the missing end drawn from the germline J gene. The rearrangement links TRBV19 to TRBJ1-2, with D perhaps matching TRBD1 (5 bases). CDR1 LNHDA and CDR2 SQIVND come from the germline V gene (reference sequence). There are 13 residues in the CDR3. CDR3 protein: CASSIQDTDTYTF. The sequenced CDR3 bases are TGTGCCAGTAGTATTCAGGACACAGATACC.

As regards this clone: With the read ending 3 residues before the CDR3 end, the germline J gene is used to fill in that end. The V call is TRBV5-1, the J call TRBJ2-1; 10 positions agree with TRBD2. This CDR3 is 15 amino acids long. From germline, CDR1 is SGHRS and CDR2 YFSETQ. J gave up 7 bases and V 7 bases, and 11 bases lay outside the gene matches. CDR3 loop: CASYSGTSEWNEQFF. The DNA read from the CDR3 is TGCGCCAGCTACTCGGGGACTAGCGAGTGGAATGAG.

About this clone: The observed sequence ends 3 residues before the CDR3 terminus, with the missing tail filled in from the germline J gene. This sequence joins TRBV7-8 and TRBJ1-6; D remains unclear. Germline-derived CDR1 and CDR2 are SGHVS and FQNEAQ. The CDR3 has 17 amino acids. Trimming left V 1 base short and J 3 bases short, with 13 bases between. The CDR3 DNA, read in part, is TGTGCCAGCAGCTTAGGGGCCAGAATTCTCTATAATTCACCC. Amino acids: CASSLGARILYNSP. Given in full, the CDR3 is CASSLGARILYNSPLHF. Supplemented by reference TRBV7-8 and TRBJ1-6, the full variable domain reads GAGVSQSPRYKVAKRGQDVALRCDPISGHVSLFWYQQALGQGPEFLTYFQNEAQLDKSGLPSDRFFAERPEGSVSTLKIQRTQQEDSAVYLCASSLGARILYNSPLHFGNGTRLTVT.

The sequenced CDR3 bases are TGCAGCGTCGCCCGAGAGGATGAAAAA. Protein sequence: CSVAREDEK. The entire CDR3 is CSVAREDEKLFF. The chain links TRBV29-1 to TRBJ1-4; D remains ambiguous. Read coverage stops 3 residues before the CDR3 terminus; the germline J gene supplies the remainder. Germline V gene sequence: CDR1 SQVTM, CDR2 ANQGSEA. The length of the CDR3 is 12 residues. V was shortened by 6 bases and J by 6 bases, with 11 bases between the two germline ends.

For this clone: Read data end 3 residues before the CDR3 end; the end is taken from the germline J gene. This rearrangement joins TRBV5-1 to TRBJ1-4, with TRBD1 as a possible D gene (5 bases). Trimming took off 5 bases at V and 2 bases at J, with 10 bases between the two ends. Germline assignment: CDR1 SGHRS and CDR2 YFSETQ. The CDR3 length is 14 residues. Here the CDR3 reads CASRQDQTNEKLFF. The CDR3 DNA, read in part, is TGCGCCAGCAGACAGGACCAGACTAATGAAAAA.

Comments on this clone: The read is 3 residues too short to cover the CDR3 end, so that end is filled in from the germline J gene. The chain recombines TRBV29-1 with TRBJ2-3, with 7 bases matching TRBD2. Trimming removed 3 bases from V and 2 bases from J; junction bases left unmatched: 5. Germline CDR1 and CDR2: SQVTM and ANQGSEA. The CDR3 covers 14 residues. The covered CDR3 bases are TGCAGCGTTGACCACGGGGGGAACACAGATACG. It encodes CSVDHGGNTDT. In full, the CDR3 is CSVDHGGNTDTQYF.

CDR3 DNA (partial): TGTGCCAGCAGCCCCGGTGGCGCAGGCACTGAA. This gives the protein CASSPGGAGTE. The full CDR3 is CASSPGGAGTEAFF. The genes are TRBV5-6 and TRBJ1-1, with D hard to call. The sequence runs out 3 residues before the end of the CDR3; the remainder is reconstructed from the germline J gene. CDR3 length: 14 residues. Germline values: CDR1 SGHDT, CDR2 YYEEEE. Trimming cost V 4 bases and J 4 bases, with 14 bases left between them.

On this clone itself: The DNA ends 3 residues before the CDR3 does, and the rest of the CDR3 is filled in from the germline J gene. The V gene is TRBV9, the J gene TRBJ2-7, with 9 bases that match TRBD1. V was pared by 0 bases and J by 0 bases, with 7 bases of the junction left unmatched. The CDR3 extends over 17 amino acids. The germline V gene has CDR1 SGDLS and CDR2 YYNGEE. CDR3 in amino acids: CASSVVPDRGSSYEQYF. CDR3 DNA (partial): TGTGCCAGCAGCGTAGTCCCGGACAGGGGCTCCTCCTACGAG.

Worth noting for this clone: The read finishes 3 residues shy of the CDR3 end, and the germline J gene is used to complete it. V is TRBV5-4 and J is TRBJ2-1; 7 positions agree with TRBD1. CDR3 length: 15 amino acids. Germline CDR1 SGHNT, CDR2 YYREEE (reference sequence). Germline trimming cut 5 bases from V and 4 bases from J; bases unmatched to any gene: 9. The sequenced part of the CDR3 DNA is TGTGCCAGCAGTTCCGACAGGGAACCTTACAATGAG. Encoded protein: CASSSDREPYNE. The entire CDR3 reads CASSSDREPYNEQFF.

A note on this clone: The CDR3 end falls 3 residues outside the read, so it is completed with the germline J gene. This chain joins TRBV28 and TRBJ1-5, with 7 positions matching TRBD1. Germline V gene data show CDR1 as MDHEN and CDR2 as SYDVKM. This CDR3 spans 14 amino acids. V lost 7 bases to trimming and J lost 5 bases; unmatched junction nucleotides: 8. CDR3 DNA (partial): TGTGCCAGCACCCTTGGAACAGGGGATCAGCCC. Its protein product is CASTLGTGDQP. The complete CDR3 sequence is CASTLGTGDQPQHF.

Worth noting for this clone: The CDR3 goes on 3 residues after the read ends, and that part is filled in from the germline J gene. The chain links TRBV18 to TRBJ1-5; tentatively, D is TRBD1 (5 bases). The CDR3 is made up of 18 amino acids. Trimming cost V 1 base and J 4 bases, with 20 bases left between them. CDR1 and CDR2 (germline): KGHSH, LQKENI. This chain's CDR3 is CASSPRVQGPGRNQPQHF. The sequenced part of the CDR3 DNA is TGTGCCAGCTCACCACGTGTTCAGGGCCCGGGCAGAAATCAGCCC.

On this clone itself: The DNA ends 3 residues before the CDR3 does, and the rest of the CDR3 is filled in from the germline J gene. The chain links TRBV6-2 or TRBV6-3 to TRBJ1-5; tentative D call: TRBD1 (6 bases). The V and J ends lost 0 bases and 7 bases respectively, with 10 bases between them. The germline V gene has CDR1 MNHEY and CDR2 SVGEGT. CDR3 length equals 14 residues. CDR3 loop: CASSYSGGAQPQHF. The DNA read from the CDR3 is TGTGCCAGCAGTTACTCGGGGGGGGCGCAGCCC.